This T cell receptor (beta chain) was sequenced in a study of control samples from healthy donors and cancer patients. V shed 6 bases, J shed 4 bases, and the junction held 10 bases outside the gene matches. The CDR3 loop spans 16 amino acids. The germline gives CDR1 SNHLY, CDR2 FYNNEI. The repertoire was sequenced with immunoSEQ multiplex PCR; TCRdb's copy has only in-frame clones and lacks some. The sample holds about 51,000 clones; 80% are singletons and the top ten take roughly 9.1%. The sequencing sample was made of blood. This receptor was identified in a man between 65 and 79 years old in good health. The chain couples TRBV2 to TRBJ1-3; 9 nucleotides align to TRBD1. The CDR3 sequence is CASSSLDRGVGNTIYF. CDR3 DNA sequence: TGTGCCAGCAGCAGCTTGGACAGGGGAGTAGGAAACACCATATATTTT.